Here is one TCR beta chain with its context. The source of the sample is a study of blood T cell repertoires in COVID-19. Study-level background: COVID-19 samples, acute and convalescent, were from the United States, Italy and Spain. In each case, the material was cDNA or gDNA derived from T cells, B-cell-depleted T cells, or PBMCs.

Original processing methods: Estimates of nucleated cell counts were drawn from the amplification of reference gene primers. TCRdb keeps only in-frame clones here, not all; method: immunoSEQ multiplex PCR. V, J and clone size are taken as reported in that table, and D and trimming were inferred from the DNA itself. The sample has some 200,000 clones, roughly 91% seen once. Trimming shortened V by 3 bases and J by 4 bases, and 12 bases separated the two germline ends. This CDR3 spans 14 amino acids. Germline V lookup: CDR1 MGHDK, CDR2 SYGVNS. The sample was peripheral blood. The chain employs TRBV25-1 and TRBJ2-5, with a possible D match to TRBD1 (6 bases). This clonotype originated in a man between 40 and 49 years old with active or convalescent COVID-19. For the CDR3, the DNA is TGTGCCAGCAGTGACCCAGGGGTACGAGAGACCCAGTACTTC. Its translation is CASSDPGVRETQYF.